Sequencing of this TCR beta chain was carried out in a study of T-cell memory formation after mild COVID-19. General study points: Pre-infection memory harbored some responding clones, suggesting cross-reactive memory joined. Clones that contracted from day 15 to 85 had balanced CD4/CD8; later expanders were CD4+ biased.

The V and J ends lost 6 bases and 4 bases, in that order; junction bases with no gene match: 12. Germline values: CDR1 DFQATT, CDR2 SNEGSKA (reference sequence). The CDR3 sequence is 15 residues long. One entry per CDR3 protein, called by TCRdb with MiXCR from the 5' RACE reads. The table lists about 340,000 distinct CDR3 sequences, 13% to 15% of them singletons. This clonotype appeared a few times. Its antigen remains unidentified. Sequenced input: PBMCs or a T cell subset sorted from them (not recorded which). The chain recombines TRBV20-1 with TRBJ2-5, with TRBD2 identical over 9 bases. This sequence originates from a man aged 18 to 35 who had mild COVID-19 (a few samples of this study predate the infection). Cell type and time point are not known. CDR3 nucleotide sequence: TGCAGTGCATCCCTCCGGCGGGGGGGCATAGAGACCCAGTACTTC. It is translated as CSASLRRGGIETQYF.